The present T cell receptor beta chain was sequenced within a study of shared clonotypes between healthy human individuals (dated by TCRdb to about 2020). Study-wide context: The cohort included a few men and two women between 18 and 49 years of age. For each donor, CD4 naive and CD4 memory were each run on three plates, CD8 naive on two plates, and CD8 memory on one plate. To estimate repertoire size and how much clonotypes are shared between individuals, the study performed deep sequencing of blood TCR repertoires from about 5 healthy adults. Between about 0.8 and 9.5 billion PBMCs per donor were obtained by leukapheresis. To increase sequencing depth and limit assay-specific biases, different laboratories used diverse techniques to prepare libraries and sequence TCR repertoires.

Using the deep immunoSEQ assay, multiplex PCR amplified TCR CDR3 regions from genomic DNA. Genomic DNA extracted from each cell subset was distributed evenly over all wells of several immunoSEQ 96-well plates, and each plate served as one replicate. For sorted subsets, each replicate PCR was loaded with about 0.2 ug genomic DNA, equivalent to about 30,000 T cell genomes. Purified libraries were quantified with a Qubit 3.0 fluorometer, sized on a Bioanalyzer 2100, and re-quantified with the KAPA Library Quantification kit. A separate single-read 150-cycle Illumina NextSeq 550 flow cell was used to sequence each immunoSEQ 96-well plate. The published analysis was carried out like this. Because only junctional sequences without quality scores were contained in the immunoSEQ output, filtering matching that applied to full-length reads could not be performed. Sequences were annotated with PyIR, a Python wrapper for IgBLAST v1.9, and V/J genes and CDR3 were assigned using IMGT germline references. Reads were filtered out if the reads had weak V/J assignments (E-value above 1e-6), no CDR3, stop codons, out-of-frame junctions, or ambiguous translated residues. V3J clonotypes were defined as sequences sharing an identical inferred V gene, J gene, and CDR3 amino acid sequence. Percentage overlap between repertoires was computed as shared unique clonotypes divided by the size of the smaller repertoire. RTK rarefaction, the Chao1 estimator, and Recon v2.1 estimates of unobserved clonotypes were used to assess repertoire richness. For all TCRbeta clonotypes obtained by the gDNA method from several donors, generation probabilities were computed with OLGA. What TCRdb holds here is the immuneACCESS table cut down to in-frame rearrangements. Part of the clones is not present; checked against another copy, under half of the missing clones reflect an unresolved V gene, and the others are unexplained. V, J and clone size are taken as reported in that table, and D and trimming were inferred from the DNA itself. The table for this sample lists roughly 550,000 clones; around 95% of them were counted only once. The top ten constitute 0.09% to 0.13% of the sample.

About this clone itself: No cognate antigen has been identified for it. No per-base quality is available; no much larger clone lies one base away.

CD8 naive samples were CD45RO-negative cells positively selected for CCR7, giving a CD45RA+CCR7+ population that excluded TemRA cells. The donors were healthy, HIV-negative adults with no recently reported acute infections or vaccinations. Only Caucasian adults living in Nashville, Tennessee, USA were represented among the donors. After blood collection by leukapheresis, PBMCs were isolated using Ficoll-Histopaque density gradient centrifugation and then cryopreserved in the vapor phase of liquid nitrogen. Purity and quantity of every magnetically sorted T cell population were checked by analytical flow cytometry. Genomic DNA was isolated from every sorted fraction and measured by UV absorbance on a Nanodrop 2000c. Its CDR3 holds 13 amino acids, cysteine through phenylalanine. This entry keeps only the CDR3 DNA: 39 bases, framed from base 1. Based on the germline V gene, the CDR1 and CDR2 sequences are SNHLY and FYNNEI. The junction carries 9 bases between V and J, which are trimmed by 3 bases and 4 bases respectively.

What the authors observed across the whole study: Across a few donors, approximately 5% of naive CD4, approximately 3.6% of naive CD8, 2.3% of memory CD4, and 0.4% to 0.45% of memory CD8 clonotypes were shared. The genetic and exposure-history diversity represented was limited by the small number of donors. Pairwise subsampling led to the expectation that sequencing depth would affect the degree of clonotype sharing among donors. Naive subsets generally had larger estimated clonotype richness than memory subsets did. Only blood was sampled, and tissue TCR repertoires likely differ from those in blood. Compared with non-shared clonotypes, clonotypes shared by all four sorted-subset donors had higher generation probabilities. Even with the large sequencing depth, rarefaction of the sorted-subset datasets indicated that sequencing was incomplete.

This clonotype was sampled from a woman younger than 45 in good health. Recombination joined TRBV2 with TRBJ1-2; no D segment can be confidently identified. Sequenced sample: naive CD8+ T cells sorted from blood. The cell subset or site label corresponds to: CD45RA+CCR7+. Read as DNA, the sequence is TGTGCCAGCAGTGAGGGCCAAGTCTATGGCTACACCTTC. This sequence encodes CASSEGQVYGYTF.